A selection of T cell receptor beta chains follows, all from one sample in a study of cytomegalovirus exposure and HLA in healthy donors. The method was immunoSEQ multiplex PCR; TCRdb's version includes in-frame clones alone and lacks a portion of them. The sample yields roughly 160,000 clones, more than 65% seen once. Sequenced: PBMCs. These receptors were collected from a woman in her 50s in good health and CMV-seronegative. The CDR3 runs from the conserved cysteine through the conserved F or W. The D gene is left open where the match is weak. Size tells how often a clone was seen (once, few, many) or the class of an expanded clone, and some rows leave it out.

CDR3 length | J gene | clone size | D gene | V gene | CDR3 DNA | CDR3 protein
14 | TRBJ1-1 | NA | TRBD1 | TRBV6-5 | TGTGCCAGCAGTCGGACAGGGGGGAACACTGAAGCTTTCTTT | CASSRTGGNTEAFF
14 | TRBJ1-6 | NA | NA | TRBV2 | TGTGCCAGCAGTGGGTCTGGCGGTAATTCACCCCTCCACTTT | CASSGSGGNSPLHF
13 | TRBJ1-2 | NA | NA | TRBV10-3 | TGTGCCCACTCTCCGGGGGGGACTTATGGCTACACCTTC | CAHSPGGTYGYTF
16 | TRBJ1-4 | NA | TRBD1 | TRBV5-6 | TGTGCCAGCAGCTTGGACGAGGGGGCGACTAATGAAAAACTGTTTTTT | CASSLDEGATNEKLFF
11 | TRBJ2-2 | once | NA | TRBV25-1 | TGTGCCAGCAGTGGACAGACGGAGCTGTTTTTT | CASSGQTELFF
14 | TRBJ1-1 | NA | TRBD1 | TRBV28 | TGTGCCAGCAGTTTGACAGGGGTTGGGACTGAAGCTTTCTTT | CASSLTGVGTEAFF
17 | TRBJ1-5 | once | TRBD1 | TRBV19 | TGTGCCAGTAGCCGCCTAGGGGACAGGGCGTTCGATCAGCCCCAGCATTTT | CASSRLGDRAFDQPQHF
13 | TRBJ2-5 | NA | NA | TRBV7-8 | TGTGCCACCCTAGAGAACGGGGAAGAGACCCAGTACTTC | CATLENGEETQYF
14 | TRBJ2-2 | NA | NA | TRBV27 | TGTGCCAGCAGTTTGAACCCAGGCACCGGGGAGCTGTTTTTT | CASSLNPGTGELFF
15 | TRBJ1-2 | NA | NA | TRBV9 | TGTGCCAGCGCTGGTTTCCAGGGTGCTAACTATGGCTACACCTTC | CASAGFQGANYGYTF
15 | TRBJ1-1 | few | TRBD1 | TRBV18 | TGTGCCAGCTCACCACTGACAGGGCGGAACACTGAAGCTTTCTTT | CASSPLTGRNTEAFF
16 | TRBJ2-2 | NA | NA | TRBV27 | TGTGCCAGCAGTTTACCCCGACAGGGAGGCACCGGGGAGCTGTTTTTT | CASSLPRQGGTGELFF
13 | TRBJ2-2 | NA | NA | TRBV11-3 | TGTGCCAGCAGCTTAGGGGCAGGCGGGGAGCTGTTTTTT | CASSLGAGGELFF
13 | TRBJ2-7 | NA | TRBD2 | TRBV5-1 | TGCGCCAGCAGCTCCGGGAGGAACTACGAGCAGTACTTC | CASSSGRNYEQYF
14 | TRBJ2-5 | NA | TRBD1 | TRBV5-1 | TGCGCCAGCAGCGGGACGACAGGGCTGGAGACCCAGTACTTC | CASSGTTGLETQYF
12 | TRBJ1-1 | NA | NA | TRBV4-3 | TGCGCCAGCAGCCAAGTCGGCACTGAAGCTTTCTTT | CASSQVGTEAFF
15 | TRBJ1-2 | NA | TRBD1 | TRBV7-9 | TGTGCCAGCAGCTCCTGGGACAGGGATAACTATGGCTACACCTTC | CASSSWDRDNYGYTF
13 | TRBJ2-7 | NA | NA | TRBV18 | TGTGCCAGCTCACTGAGGAAATCTGGGGAGCAGTACTTC | CASSLRKSGEQYF